The T cell receptor (beta chain) under discussion was sequenced for a study of T cell responses to AZD1222 COVID-19 vaccine. Study context: Both about-4-week and about-12-week second-dose recipients were combined.

TCRdb's table, derived via immunoSEQ multiplex PCR, lists solely in-frame clones and lacks some. The table has under 150,000 clones, roughly 90% seen once. Looked up from germline, CDR1 is MNHEY and CDR2 is SVGEGT. This CDR3 contains 16 residues. The ends lost 6 bases at V and 6 bases at J; junction bases unmatched: 10. The material was peripheral blood, obtained on day 0 of AZD1222 vaccination. J is TRBJ2-1 and V is TRBV6-2 or TRBV6-3; 11 bases are a match to TRBD2. The clonotype was recovered from an adult in good health. Here the CDR3 reads CASSAILAGAGNEQFF. The CDR3 DNA follows: TGTGCCAGCAGCGCCATACTAGCGGGAGCAGGCAATGAGCAGTTCTTC.